The rows below give T cell receptor beta chains drawn from one sample of a study of T cell responses to AZD1222 COVID-19 vaccine. Some clones are missing from TCRdb's copy, which holds only in-frame ones; the method was immunoSEQ multiplex PCR. The sample records approximately 140,000 clones, under 95% being singletons. The sequences come from peripheral blood, collected 28 days after the second AZD1222 dose. These receptors all come from an adult who received the AZD1222 COVID-19 vaccine. The CDR3 runs from the conserved cysteine through the conserved F or W. A D gene is named only where the DNA matches it firmly. Only some rows state a clone size, as once, few, many or a class for expanded clones.

j_gene: TRBJ2-1
d_gene: TRBD2
v_gene: TRBV27
abundance: .
CDR3nt: TGTGCCAGCAGACGGACTAGCGGGTACAATGAGCAGTTCTTC
CDR3aa: CASRRTSGYNEQFF

j_gene: TRBJ1-2
d_gene: .
v_gene: TRBV29-1
abundance: .
CDR3nt: TGCAGCGTTGGCGAGGGGGGATATGGCTACACCTTC
CDR3aa: CSVGEGGYGYTF

j_gene: TRBJ2-3
d_gene: TRBD2
v_gene: TRBV30
abundance: .
CDR3nt: TGTGCCTGGAGTGGGGGCGGGAGACCCGCAGATACGCAGTATTTT
CDR3aa: CAWSGGGRPADTQYF

j_gene: TRBJ2-7
d_gene: .
v_gene: TRBV19
abundance: .
CDR3nt: TGTGCCAGTAGTATAGATGAGGGTAGGAGCTCCTACGAGCAGTACTTC
CDR3aa: CASSIDEGRSSYEQYF

j_gene: TRBJ1-2
d_gene: .
v_gene: TRBV3-1/TRBV3-2
abundance: once
CDR3nt: TGTGCCAGCAGCCCCCAACCGAGGTATGGCTACACCTTC
CDR3aa: CASSPQPRYGYTF

j_gene: TRBJ2-3
d_gene: TRBD2
v_gene: TRBV5-8
abundance: .
CDR3nt: TGTGCCAGCAGAGAGGGAGGGTTTGTTGCAGATACGCAGTATTTT
CDR3aa: CASREGGFVADTQYF

j_gene: TRBJ1-2
d_gene: TRBD1
v_gene: TRBV24-1
abundance: .
CDR3nt: TGTGCCACCAGTGATCGGACAGGGGGCTACGGTGGCTACACCTTC
CDR3aa: CATSDRTGGYGGYTF

j_gene: TRBJ1-6
d_gene: .
v_gene: TRBV14
abundance: .
CDR3nt: TGTGCCAGCAGCCCTGACTTTGCACCCCTCCACTTT
CDR3aa: CASSPDFAPLHF

j_gene: TRBJ1-3
d_gene: TRBD1
v_gene: TRBV30
abundance: .
CDR3nt: TGTGCCTGGAGTACGGGACAGATTTTCTCTGGAAACACCATATATTTT
CDR3aa: CAWSTGQIFSGNTIYF

j_gene: TRBJ2-5
d_gene: TRBD2
v_gene: TRBV10-3
abundance: .
CDR3nt: TGTGCCATCAGTGAGTCGGGACTAGTCCCACAAGAGACCCAGTACTTC
CDR3aa: CAISESGLVPQETQYF

j_gene: TRBJ1-1
d_gene: TRBD1
v_gene: TRBV4-1
abundance: .
CDR3nt: TGCGCCAGCAGCCAAGAGAGGGGGGACAGGAACACTGAAGCTTTCTTT
CDR3aa: CASSQERGDRNTEAFF

j_gene: TRBJ1-1
d_gene: .
v_gene: TRBV28
abundance: once
CDR3nt: TGTGCCAGCAGTTTTCGGGAAACTGAAGCTTTCTTT
CDR3aa: CASSFRETEAFF

j_gene: TRBJ2-3
d_gene: .
v_gene: TRBV18
abundance: .
CDR3nt: TGTGCCAGCTCACCTCAGGGGACACACGATACGCAGTATTTT
CDR3aa: CASSPQGTHDTQYF

j_gene: TRBJ1-4
d_gene: .
v_gene: TRBV6-5
abundance: .
CDR3nt: TGTGCCAGCATCTCCGGGGTTGGAAAACTGTTTTTT
CDR3aa: CASISGVGKLFF

j_gene: TRBJ2-3
d_gene: .
v_gene: TRBV6-5
abundance: .
CDR3nt: TGTGCCAGCAGACTTACCGACTTAGCAGATACGCAGTATTTT
CDR3aa: CASRLTDLADTQYF

j_gene: TRBJ1-1
d_gene: TRBD1
v_gene: TRBV15
abundance: .
CDR3nt: TGTGCCACCAGCAGGGGAACAGGGGCTGAAGCTTTCTTT
CDR3aa: CATSRGTGAEAFF

j_gene: TRBJ2-1
d_gene: .
v_gene: TRBV5-4
abundance: .
CDR3nt: TGTGCCAGCAGCTTGAAGGGACCTCTATTCTTC
CDR3aa: CASSLKGPLFF

j_gene: TRBJ1-1
d_gene: .
v_gene: TRBV11-1
abundance: .
CDR3nt: TGTGCCAGCAGCTTAGAGCTGGGGGCGCACACTGAAGCTTTCTTT
CDR3aa: CASSLELGAHTEAFF

j_gene: TRBJ2-7
d_gene: TRBD2
v_gene: TRBV7-2
abundance: .
CDR3nt: TGTGCCAGCAGCTTTACTAGCGGGCTCTCCTACGAGCAGTACTTC
CDR3aa: CASSFTSGLSYEQYF

j_gene: TRBJ1-2
d_gene: TRBD1
v_gene: TRBV9
abundance: .
CDR3nt: TGTGCCAGCAGCGTGGACAGGGGGGCGTTTGCTGGTGGCTACACCTTC
CDR3aa: CASSVDRGAFAGGYTF

j_gene: TRBJ1-2
d_gene: .
v_gene: TRBV18
abundance: .
CDR3nt: TGTGCCAGCTCACCAGTTCCCAGGGGCGACCCACTGAACTATGGCTACACCTTC
CDR3aa: CASSPVPRGDPLNYGYTF

j_gene: TRBJ2-7
d_gene: .
v_gene: TRBV3-1/TRBV3-2
abundance: .
CDR3nt: TGTGCCAGCAGCCAAGTCATCGGGGGCTCCTACGAGCAGTACTTC
CDR3aa: CASSQVIGGSYEQYF

j_gene: TRBJ1-2
d_gene: TRBD1
v_gene: TRBV18
abundance: .
CDR3nt: TGTGCCAGCTCACCAGAGGAGACAGGGGGGGATGGCTACACCTTC
CDR3aa: CASSPEETGGDGYTF

j_gene: TRBJ2-5
d_gene: .
v_gene: TRBV6-5
abundance: .
CDR3nt: TGTGCCAGCAGTTACTCGGGGGGAGGCCAAGAGACCCAGTACTTC
CDR3aa: CASSYSGGGQETQYF